This T cell receptor (beta chain) appears in the sequencing data of a study of OX40 agonist ivuxolimab in advanced cancers. In the study overall: Patients were infused with ivuxolimab every 2 weeks at 0.01 to 10 mg/kg. One hepatocellular carcinoma and two cutaneous melanoma patients partially responded.

Study outcomes and limitations: More expanded clones were found, on average, in CD8+ than in CD4+ T cells. CD4+ and CD8+ T cells in blood underwent clonal expansion by week 6 at 0.1 to 3.0 mg/kg.

A word on this clone: Its specificity is unknown.

With 3 bases clipped from V and 3 bases from J, the junction kept 1 base outside the gene matches. The CDR3 totals 15 residues. CDR1 is MDHEN, CDR2 SYDVKM, per germline. Assay used: immunoSEQ multiplex PCR; TCRdb lists only in-frame clones, some missing. Seen here are 50,000 to 75,000 clones, 85% to 90% observed once, and the top ten hold approximately 15%. Sequenced here: CD4+ or CD8+ T cells sorted from blood, sampled in a trial of the OX40 agonist ivuxolimab. V and J are TRBV28 and TRBJ2-2, with 10 positions matching TRBD1. This clonotype was obtained from an adult with an advanced solid tumor such as melanoma, head and neck, liver or kidney cancer. The CDR3 DNA follows: TGTGCCAGCAGTTTGACAGGGGGCCACACCGGGGAGCTGTTTTTT. Residues: CASSLTGGHTGELFF.